This T cell receptor (beta chain) came from a study of control samples from healthy donors and cancer patients. This clone showed up just once. This CDR3 spans 14 amino acids. Germline V CDR1 and CDR2: SEHNR, FQNEAQ (reference sequence). Trimming left V 4 bases short and J 9 bases short, with 13 bases between. Clones were sequenced by immunoSEQ multiplex PCR, and TCRdb holds only the in-frame ones, with some missing. Here the sample spans roughly 64,000 clones, over 75% being singletons. The chain combines TRBV7-9 with TRBJ1-6; a weak D match, TRBD1 (6 bases). The sequence was collected from a woman in her forties or fifties with colorectal cancer. Sequencing input: PBMCs. The chain's CDR3 is CASSSQGEGSPLHF. CDR3 coding DNA: TGTGCCAGCAGCTCACAGGGAGAGGGTTCACCCCTCCACTTT.